Below are 18 T cell receptor beta chains sequenced from a single sample in a study of early T cells in non-severe SARS-CoV-2 infection. TCRdb re-called the 5' RACE reads with MiXCR, one entry per CDR3 protein. The sample yields 70,000 to 85,000 distinct CDR3 sequences, around an eighth seen once. Sequenced sample: whole blood. The receptor set was obtained from an adult who was a healthcare worker with PCR-confirmed SARS-CoV-2 infection or an uninfected control (not recorded which).

The genes are TRBV7-3 and TRBJ2-1, with 8 bases matching TRBD1. This CDR3 has 13 residues. Germline V gene sequence: CDR1 SGHTA, CDR2 FQGTGA. The J segment lost 7 bases and the V segment lost 6 bases, leaving 5 bases of the junction unmatched. The CDR3 is CASRSQGANEQFF. The CDR3 DNA is TGTGCCAGCAGGTCCCAGGGGGCGAATGAGCAGTTCTTC.

This clonotype has ten or more counts. The CDR3: CASSTSGSSYNEQFF. The DNA of the CDR3 is TGTGCCAGTAGCACTAGCGGGAGCTCCTACAATGAGCAGTTCTTC. The chain carries TRBV19 and TRBJ2-1; the match to TRBD2 covers 11 bases. The CDR3 sequence is 15 residues long. Per germline, CDR1 LNHDA and CDR2 SQIVND (reference sequence). The J segment lost 0 bases and the V segment lost 6 bases, leaving 1 base of the junction unmatched.

This clonotype has at least ten counts. The chain couples TRBV30 to TRBJ2-3; TRBD1 might be the D (6 bases). The CDR3 runs 12 residues. Deletions cut 4 bases from V and 3 bases from J, with 8 bases between. Per germline, CDR1 GTSNPN and CDR2 SVGIG (reference sequence). CDR3 coding DNA: TGTGCCTGGATAGGACAGACAGATACGCAGTATTTT. Residues: CAWIGQTDTQYF.

This clonotype occurred a few times. The V call is TRBV5-5, the J call TRBJ2-3; tentative D call: TRBD2 (6 bases). The CDR3 has 20 amino acids. Germline V gene lookup returns CDR1 SGHKS and CDR2 YYEKEE (reference sequence). Trimming took 5 bases from V and 6 from J, leaving 34 bases between them. The CDR3 reads CASSKSISISGSQVADTQYF. CDR3 nucleotide sequence: TGTGCCAGCAGTAAGAGTATCAGTATCTCCGGGAGTCAAGTAGCTGATACGCAGTATTTT.

This chain links TRBV11-2 with TRBJ2-2, with 7 bases aligning to TRBD2. Trimming removed 1 base from V and 4 bases from J; junction bases left unmatched: 6. The CDR3 has 16 amino acids. The germline V gene encodes CDR1 SGHAT and CDR2 FQNNGV. CDR3 DNA sequence: TGTGCCAGCAGCTTAGGTCGAGGCGGGAGCACCGGGGAGCTGTTTTTT. Its protein product is CASSLGRGGSTGELFF.

This clonotype was picked up many times. The chain carries TRBV3-1 and TRBJ2-1; 10 bases agree with TRBD2. The CDR3 runs 16 residues. V lost 4 bases, J lost 3 bases, and 6 bases stayed unmatched. The V gene's germline CDR1 is LGHDT and CDR2 YNNKEL (reference sequence). The CDR3 DNA reads as TGTGCCAGCAGCCCCCTAGCGGGGGTACACTACAATGAGCAGTTCTTC. It encodes CASSPLAGVHYNEQFF.

This clonotype was seen a few times. V and J are TRBV7-9 and TRBJ2-7; D is undetermined. V was pared by 4 bases and J by 6 bases, with 13 bases between. Germline V gene sequence: CDR1 SEHNR, CDR2 FQNEAQ (reference sequence). This CDR3 region has 13 residues. The CDR3 DNA sequence: TGTGCCAGCAGCTCAGGTGCTCCCACCGAGCAGTACTTC. Its protein is CASSSGAPTEQYF.

This clonotype was counted only a few times. The V call is TRBV14, the J call TRBJ2-5; possible D gene TRBD1, 6 bases. The CDR3 is made up of 13 amino acids. V was shortened by 5 bases and J by 4 bases, with 11 bases between the two germline ends. Germline lookup yields CDR1 SGHDN and CDR2 FVKESK. The CDR3 DNA follows: TGTGCCAGCAGCGCCACAGGGCTAGAGACCCAGTACTTC. As protein: CASSATGLETQYF.

This clonotype was found a few times. J is TRBJ1-1 and V is TRBV29-1; possible D gene TRBD1, 5 bases. Trimming shortened V by 4 bases and J by 6 bases, and 6 bases separated the two germline ends. Per germline, CDR1 SQVTM and CDR2 ANQGSEA. This CDR3 is built from 10 residues. The CDR3 sequence is CSVVGAEAFF. CDR3 DNA sequence: TGCAGCGTTGTAGGGGCTGAAGCTTTCTTT.

The chain is built from TRBV12-3 or TRBV12-4 and TRBJ2-1; D assignment may be TRBD1 or TRBD2 (6 bases each). V gave up 5 bases and J gave up 6 bases, with 11 bases separating them. The length of the CDR3 is 13 residues. The CDR3 DNA sequence: TGTGCCAGCAGTCGCAGGGGAGGCAATGAGCAGTTCTTC. This codes for CASSRRGGNEQFF.

This rearrangement joins TRBV7-2 to TRBJ1-6, with D maybe TRBD1 (6 bases). The CDR3 has 15 residues. Trimming pared 2 bases from V and 6 bases from J, leaving 11 bases between. Germline CDR1 SGHTA, CDR2 FQGNSA. For the CDR3, the DNA is TGTGCCAGCAGCTTACCCGGACAGATTAATTCACCCCTCCACTTT. Amino acid sequence: CASSLPGQINSPLHF.

In this sample, this clonotype turned up many times. The genes are TRBV29-1 and TRBJ1-2, with D unclear. The CDR3 loop spans 16 amino acids. Trimming pared 1 base from V and 4 bases from J, leaving 19 bases between. CDR1 is SQVTM, CDR2 ANQGSEA, per germline. CDR3 nucleotides: TGCAGCGTTGAAGGCCTAACCGGGGAGAGAAGCTATGGCTACACCTTC. This translates into CSVEGLTGERSYGYTF. The entire variable domain, with the rest obtained from reference TRBV29-1 and TRBJ1-2, is as follows: SAVISQKPSRDICQRGTSLTIQCQVDSQVTMMFWYRQQPGQSLTLIATANQGSEATYESGFVIDKFPISRPNLTFSTLTVSNMSPEDSSIYLCSVEGLTGERSYGYTFGSGTRLTVV.

This clonotype showed up many times. The chain couples TRBV12-3 or TRBV12-4 to TRBJ1-6; maybe TRBD1 (5 bases). The CDR3 has 14 amino acids. The V end was cut by 6 bases, the J end by 7 bases, with 13 bases between. Here the CDR3 reads CASSLTAPNSPLHF. The CDR3 coding sequence is TGTGCCAGCAGCTTGACAGCCCCGAATTCACCCCTCCACTTT.

This clonotype was picked up many times. This chain's CDR3 is CASTSSGRQGATNYGYTF. For the CDR3, the DNA is TGTGCCAGCACCTCCTCGGGCCGACAGGGGGCTACTAACTATGGCTACACCTTC. This sequence joins TRBV12-3 or TRBV12-4 and TRBJ1-2; TRBD1 matches 10 bases. The CDR3 extends over 18 amino acids. Trimming took 7 bases from V and 0 from J; bases not matched to a gene: 14.

The chain couples TRBV6-5 to TRBJ1-1; D unclear. The V and J ends lost 7 bases and 7 bases respectively, with 19 bases between them. This CDR3 region has 14 residues. CDR1 is MNHEY, CDR2 SVGAGI, per germline. The CDR3 region has the DNA TGTGCCAGCATAAGAGGTTTTTCGGGGTATGAAGCTTTCTTT. This gives the protein CASIRGFSGYEAFF.

This clonotype has at least ten counts. The V call is TRBV7-2, the J call TRBJ2-3, with 7 nucleotides matching TRBD2. Trimming took 2 bases from V and 2 from J; bases not matched to a gene: 7. The CDR3 length is 16 residues. Germline V lookup: CDR1 SGHTA, CDR2 FQGNSA. In DNA form, the CDR3 reads TGTGCCAGCAGCTTAAGGCTAGCGGCTTACACAGATACGCAGTATTTT. Its translation: CASSLRLAAYTDTQYF.

This clonotype was counted only a few times. In DNA, the CDR3 is TGTGCCTGGGGCCGGAACGGTGTCAATCAGCCCCAGCATTTT. This gives the protein CAWGRNGVNQPQHF. The V gene is TRBV30, the J gene TRBJ1-5, with no clear D. Germline-derived CDR1 and CDR2 are GTSNPN and SVGIG (reference sequence). This CDR3 contains 14 residues. Trimming left V 5 bases short and J 3 bases short, with 14 bases between. Combining the CDR3 with reference TRBV30 and TRBJ1-5 gives the whole variable domain SQTIHQWPATLVQPVGSPLSLECTVEGTSNPNLYWYRQAAGRGLQLLFYSVGIGQISSEVPQNLSASRPQDRQFILSSKKLLLSDSGFYLCAWGRNGVNQPQHFGDGTRLSIL.

This clonotype was counted at least ten times. The rearrangement uses TRBV19 and TRBJ1-2; D remains ambiguous. This CDR3 spans 13 amino acids. Trimming left V 9 bases short and J 3 bases short, with 14 bases between. From germline, CDR1 is LNHDA and CDR2 SQIVND (reference sequence). As DNA, the CDR3 is TGTGCCAGCAATAGGGTGGACGACTATGGCTACACCTTC. The encoded protein is CASNRVDDYGYTF. Using reference TRBV19 and TRBJ1-2 for the parts outside the CDR3, the full variable domain is DGGITQSPKYLFRKEGQNVTLSCEQNLNHDAMYWYRQDPGQGLRLIYYSQIVNDFQKGDIAEGYSVSREKKESFPLTVTSAQKNPTAFYLCASNRVDDYGYTFGSGTRLTVV.